This T cell receptor beta chain emerged from a study of blood T cell repertoires in COVID-19. Trimming took 6 bases from V and 4 from J; bases not matched to a gene: 4. Germline CDR1 is SNHLY and CDR2 is FYNNEI. The CDR3 totals 13 residues. Authors' processing steps: Amplification from reference gene primers served as the basis for estimated nucleated cell counts. Repertoires were generated with immunoSEQ multiplex PCR, while TCRdb's copy carries only in-frame clones and drops some. The V and J calls and clone size are taken from that table; D and trimming were inferred from the DNA. Of more than 400,000 clones in the sample, 70% to 90% are singletons; the top ten hold 3.2%.

Specimen: peripheral blood. The sequence derives from a human donor in a cohort sampled during active COVID-19. The rearrangement links TRBV2 to TRBJ1-2; 8 nucleotides line up with TRBD1. Written as DNA, the CDR3 is TGTGCCAGCAGGACAGGGGCGGGCTATGGCTACACCTTC. Translating it yields CASRTGAGYGYTF.